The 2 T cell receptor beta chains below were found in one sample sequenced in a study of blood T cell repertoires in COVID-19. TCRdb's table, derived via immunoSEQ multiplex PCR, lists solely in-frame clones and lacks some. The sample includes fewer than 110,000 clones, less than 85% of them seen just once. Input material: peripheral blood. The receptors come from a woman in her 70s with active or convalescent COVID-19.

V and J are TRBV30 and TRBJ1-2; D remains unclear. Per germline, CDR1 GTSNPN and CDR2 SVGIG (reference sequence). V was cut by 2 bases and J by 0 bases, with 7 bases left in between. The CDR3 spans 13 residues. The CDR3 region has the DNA TGTGCCTGGAGTATGCGATCTAACTATGGCTACACCTTC. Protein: CAWSMRSNYGYTF.

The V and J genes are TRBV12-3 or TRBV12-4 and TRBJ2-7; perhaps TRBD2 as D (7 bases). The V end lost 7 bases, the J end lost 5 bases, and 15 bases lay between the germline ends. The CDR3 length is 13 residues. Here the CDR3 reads CASTRFGGHEQYF. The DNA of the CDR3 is TGTGCCAGCACCCGTTTCGGGGGGCACGAGCAGTACTTC.